One and the same sample provided the 31 T cell receptor beta chains below, sequenced in a study of radiotherapy plus CTLA-4 blockade in lung cancer. Some clones are missing from TCRdb's copy, which holds only in-frame ones; the method was immunoSEQ multiplex PCR. The sample records about 83,000 clones, around 79% being singletons. Sequencing was performed on peripheral blood, taken from a patient treated with radiotherapy plus ipilimumab. The receptors derive from a human donor with non-small cell lung cancer who had a partial response to radiotherapy plus ipilimumab. Some clones in this sample may be carry-over from other donors' samples.

This chain connects TRBV5-5 to TRBJ2-2; TRBD2 agrees at 9 bases. With V trimmed by 0 bases and J by 4 bases, 4 bases remained unmatched. The CDR3 runs 16 residues. Looked up from germline, CDR1 is SGHKS and CDR2 is YYEKEE (reference sequence). For the CDR3, the DNA is TGTGCCAGCAGCTTGGGCGGGGGGGCCACCACCGGGGAGCTGTTTTTT. This translates into CASSLGGGATTGELFF.

This clone was seen only a few times. The chain uses TRBV7-9 and TRBJ1-4; maybe TRBD1 (6 bases). Germline V gene lookup returns CDR1 SEHNR and CDR2 FQNEAQ (reference sequence). This CDR3 spans 14 amino acids. Trimming removed 5 bases at V and 8 bases at J, with 15 bases between. CDR3 sequence (DNA): TGTGCCAGCAGCACCTCAGGGGTCGGGGAAAAACTGTTTTTT. It translates to CASSTSGVGEKLFF.

The rearrangement links TRBV9 to TRBJ2-2; 10 bases line up with TRBD1. Per the germline V gene, CDR1 is SGDLS and CDR2 is YYNGEE. This CDR3 comprises 19 residues. V shed 0 bases, J shed 5 bases, and the junction held 13 bases outside the gene matches. CDR3 residues: CASSVGWTGGNLGTGELFF. The CDR3 DNA sequence: TGTGCCAGCAGCGTAGGGTGGACAGGGGGTAATCTTGGGACCGGGGAGCTGTTTTTT.

V usage is TRBV2 and J usage is TRBJ1-2; no definite D call. Trimming cost V 1 base and J 4 bases, with 7 bases left between them. CDR1 is SNHLY and CDR2 is FYNNEI in the germline V gene. This CDR3 has 13 amino acids. DNA for the CDR3: TGTGCCAGCAGTGAAGGGCACGTCTATGGCTACACCTTC. Residues: CASSEGHVYGYTF.

V is TRBV19 and J is TRBJ2-7; D is ambiguous. The CDR3 has 13 residues. Looked up from germline, CDR1 is LNHDA and CDR2 is SQIVND (reference sequence). V lost 2 bases and J lost 6, with 11 bases in between. The CDR3 nucleotides are TGTGCCAGTAGTATATCTTTTGTTAGCGAGCAGTACTTC. Protein: CASSISFVSEQYF.

This clone was found once. The chain recombines TRBV6-6 with TRBJ2-3; no firm D call. The germline gives CDR1 MNHNY, CDR2 SVGAGI (reference sequence). The ends were cut back, 6 bases at V and 1 base at J, with 14 bases in the middle. The CDR3 contains 15 residues. This CDR3 is CASSPVRWGTDTQYF. The CDR3, as DNA: TGTGCCAGCAGCCCCGTGAGGTGGGGCACAGATACGCAGTATTTT.

The chain links TRBV18 to TRBJ2-2; maybe TRBD2 (7 bases). The V gene lost 3 bases and the J gene lost 7 bases, with 12 bases spanning the gap. CDR3 length equals 14 residues. Germline values: CDR1 KGHSH, CDR2 LQKENI. CDR3 coding DNA: TGTGCCAGCTCACCCGGGGGGCCCGTCGGGGAGCTGTTTTTT. Its translation: CASSPGGPVGELFF.

The chain recombines TRBV11-2 with TRBJ2-1; possible D gene TRBD1, 6 bases. The length of the CDR3 is 13 residues. Germline V gives CDR1 SGHAT, CDR2 FQNNGV. V gave up 2 bases and J gave up 10 bases, with 12 bases separating them. The CDR3 is CASSLNHRVEQFF. CDR3 DNA: TGTGCCAGCAGCTTAAACCACAGGGTCGAGCAGTTCTTC.

V is TRBV2 and J is TRBJ2-3; D might be TRBD2 (6 bases). Germline CDR1 is SNHLY and CDR2 is FYNNEI. With 5 bases removed from V and 7 bases from J, the gap between germline ends came to 16 bases. This CDR3 is built from 14 residues. CDR3 nucleotides: TGTGCCAGCAGTATGCGGGAAGGAGATTATACGCAGTATTTT. Its translation is CASSMREGDYTQYF.

The chain combines TRBV2 with TRBJ2-1; a weak D match, TRBD2 (5 bases). The CDR3 loop spans 15 amino acids. Trimming took off 4 bases at V and 1 base at J, with 11 bases between the two ends. Germline V gene data show CDR1 as SNHLY and CDR2 as FYNNEI. The CDR3 here is CASSGVRGSYNEQFF. CDR3 bases: TGTGCCAGCAGTGGGGTTCGGGGATCCTACAATGAGCAGTTCTTC.

V usage is TRBV4-3 and J usage is TRBJ2-5; 7 bases match TRBD2. The CDR3 spans 15 residues. V lost 1 base, J lost 4 bases, and 6 bases stayed unmatched. The germline CDR1 and CDR2 sequences are LGHNA and YSLEER. CDR3 amino acids: CASSQVRGWGETQYF. As DNA, the CDR3 is TGCGCCAGCAGCCAAGTGCGGGGGTGGGGAGAGACCCAGTACTTC.

CDR3 amino acids: CASSVSFQETQYF. CDR3 nucleotides: TGCGCCAGCAGCGTTAGCTTCCAAGAGACCCAGTACTTC. V is TRBV5-1 and J is TRBJ2-5; D gene ambiguous. Between the trimmed V and J ends, which lost 4 bases and 1 base, there was a span of 8 bases. The CDR3 length is 13 residues. Germline V lookup: CDR1 SGHRS, CDR2 YFSETQ.

V and J are TRBV6-1 and TRBJ2-7; 8 bases agree with TRBD1. The trim removed 6 bases at V and 2 bases at J, leaving 6 bases unmatched. Germline assignment: CDR1 MNHNS and CDR2 SASEGT. The CDR3 has 14 amino acids. DNA for the CDR3: TGTGCCAGCAGCTTCCAGGGGGCCGCCTACGAGCAGTACTTC. It translates to CASSFQGAAYEQYF.

The V and J genes are TRBV2 and TRBJ1-4, with D possibly TRBD1 on 6 matching bases. Germline V CDR1 and CDR2: SNHLY, FYNNEI. Trimming shortened V by 3 bases and J by 7 bases, and 12 bases separated the two germline ends. The CDR3 runs 14 residues. CDR3 sequence reads: CASSEWDTAEKLFF. CDR3 DNA: TGTGCCAGCAGTGAGTGGGACACTGCTGAAAAACTGTTTTTT. Filled out from reference TRBV2 and TRBJ1-4, the complete variable domain reads EPEVTQTPSHQVTQMGQEVILRCVPISNHLYFYWYRQILGQKVEFLVSFYNNEISEKSEIFDDQFSVERPDGSNFTLKIRSTKLEDSAMYFCASSEWDTAEKLFFGSGTQLSVL.

This chain uses TRBV19 with TRBJ2-1, with 9 bases lining up with TRBD2. CDR1 LNHDA and CDR2 SQIVND come from the germline V gene (reference sequence). CDR3 length: 15 amino acids. V shed 4 bases and J 5 bases; nucleotides not matched to a gene: 6. The CDR3: CASSRLAVSNNEQFF. The CDR3 DNA sequence: TGTGCCAGTAGTAGACTAGCGGTGAGTAACAATGAGCAGTTCTTC.

This sequence joins TRBV10-1 and TRBJ2-7, with no clear D. Trimming left V 2 bases short and J 3 bases short, with 5 bases between. From germline, CDR1 is WNHNN and CDR2 SYGVQD (reference sequence). The CDR3 runs 12 residues. As DNA, the CDR3 is TGCGCCAGCAGTGAGGTCCTCTACGAGCAGTACTTC. Protein sequence: CASSEVLYEQYF.

This chain uses TRBV4-2 with TRBJ1-3; D call uncertain. The CDR3 spans 18 residues. The germline V and J ends were trimmed by 0 bases and 0 bases, with 15 bases remaining between them. Germline CDR1 is LGHNA and CDR2 is YNFKEQ. The CDR3 sequence is CASSQEPGSPFSGNTIYF. The CDR3 DNA reads TGTGCCAGCAGCCAAGAGCCGGGATCCCCCTTCTCTGGAAACACCATATATTTT.

The chain links TRBV2 to TRBJ2-3, with a tentative D call TRBD2 (6 bases). The CDR3 contains 14 residues. V lost 6 bases, J lost 3 bases, and 13 bases lay in between. The germline V gene encodes CDR1 SNHLY and CDR2 FYNNEI. The CDR3 sequence is CASSPSVFTDTQYF. DNA for the CDR3: TGTGCCAGCAGCCCTAGCGTTTTTACAGATACGCAGTATTTT.

The V call is TRBV27, the J call TRBJ2-5; 14 nucleotides agree with TRBD2. J lost 5 bases, V lost 5 bases, and 13 bases had no gene match. This CDR3 spans 18 amino acids. CDR1 is MNHEY and CDR2 is SMNVEV in the germline V gene (reference sequence). In DNA form, the CDR3 reads TGTGCCAGCAGTGCGAAGACTAGCGGGGGGGCCGGGTTGGAGACCCAGTACTTC. Translated: CASSAKTSGGAGLETQYF.

This chain joins TRBV15 and TRBJ1-5; maybe TRBD1 (6 bases). The CDR3 is 17 residues long. V gave up 0 bases and J gave up 5 bases, with 17 bases separating them. The germline gives CDR1 LNHNV, CDR2 YYDKDF (reference sequence). The CDR3 DNA reads TGTGCCACCAGCAGAGATGGGGGGGGGACAAGACATCAGCCCCAGCATTTT. Translated, it gives CATSRDGGGTRHQPQHF. Drawing the rest from reference TRBV15 and TRBJ1-5, the complete variable domain is DAMVIQNPRYQVTQFGKPVTLSCSQTLNHNVMYWYQQKSSQAPKLLFHYYDKDFNNEADTPDNFQSRRPNTSFCFLDIRSPGLGDTAMYLCATSRDGGGTRHQPQHFGDGTRLSIL.

The chain uses TRBV7-7 and TRBJ2-7, with 7 bases matching TRBD1. CDR1 SSHAT and CDR2 FNYEAQ come from the germline V gene (reference sequence). Trimming at V came to 3 bases and at J to 3 bases, leaving 8 bases not matched to a gene. This CDR3 is 15 amino acids long. The CDR3 region is CASSFSGTEYYEQYF. Here the CDR3 DNA reads TGTGCCAGCAGCTTTTCCGGGACAGAGTACTACGAGCAGTACTTC.

CDR3 residues: CASTPQGGVPLHF. CDR3 DNA sequence: TGTGCCAGCACTCCACAGGGGGGAGTCCCCCTCCACTTT. The chain has TRBV2 and TRBJ1-6; 8 nucleotides match TRBD1. This CDR3 contains 13 residues. Trimming removed 7 bases from V and 13 bases from J; junction bases left unmatched: 9. CDR1 and CDR2 (germline): SNHLY, FYNNEI.

The chain employs TRBV28 and TRBJ2-5; 8 nucleotides line up with TRBD1. V trimming: 2 bases; J trimming: 2 bases; junction bases outside the gene matches: 7. Germline values: CDR1 MDHEN, CDR2 SYDVKM. The CDR3 sequence is 16 residues long. The CDR3 loop reads CASSLPAGQGQETQYF. The CDR3, as DNA: TGTGCCAGCAGTTTACCCGCCGGACAGGGACAAGAGACCCAGTACTTC.

V is TRBV6-5 and J is TRBJ1-6; perhaps TRBD1 as D (5 bases). Germline CDR1 MNHEY, CDR2 SVGAGI. The CDR3 is made up of 14 amino acids. V was clipped by 5 bases and J by 7 bases, with 12 bases between them. In DNA, the CDR3 is TGTGCCAGCAGTACGGGGACTGACAATTCACCCCTCCACTTT. This sequence encodes CASSTGTDNSPLHF.

The chain uses TRBV7-8 and TRBJ2-7; 7 nucleotides match TRBD1. J lost 2 bases, V lost 0 bases, and 1 base had no gene match. CDR1 SGHVS and CDR2 FQNEAQ come from the germline V gene. This CDR3 is built from 14 residues. The CDR3 region has the DNA TGTGCCAGCAGCTTAGCGGGACAGCCCTACGAGCAGTACTTC. Encoded protein: CASSLAGQPYEQYF.

The chain carries TRBV11-2 and TRBJ2-1, with D maybe TRBD2 (5 bases). CDR1 SGHAT and CDR2 FQNNGV come from the germline V gene. The CDR3 length is 15 residues. V was shortened by 1 base and J by 9 bases, with 16 bases between the two germline ends. In DNA form, the CDR3 reads TGTGCCAGCAGCTTAGTTTCGTCGGGGTGGGGTGAGCAGTTCTTC. Translated, it gives CASSLVSSGWGEQFF.

This chain joins TRBV28 and TRBJ2-5; D is perhaps TRBD1 (6 bases). The CDR3 covers 13 residues. CDR1 and CDR2 (germline): MDHEN, SYDVKM. V was trimmed by 5 bases and J by 3 bases, leaving 10 bases between them. The DNA of the CDR3 is TGTGCCAGCAGTCCCCGGACAGAAGAGACCCAGTACTTC. Its translation is CASSPRTEETQYF.

The chain is built from TRBV7-8 and TRBJ2-4; tentatively, D is TRBD2 (5 bases). Germline assignment: CDR1 SGHVS and CDR2 FQNEAQ. There are 15 residues in the CDR3. The V gene lost 1 base and the J gene lost 0 bases, with 7 bases spanning the gap. The CDR3 spells CASSLERLAKNIQYF. CDR3 in DNA: TGTGCCAGCAGCTTAGAGCGGCTAGCCAAAAACATTCAGTACTTC.

This clone was seen only once. The chain uses TRBV5-1 and TRBJ2-3, with 9 nucleotides matching TRBD2. CDR1 is SGHRS and CDR2 is YFSETQ in the germline V gene. The CDR3 has 16 residues. Trimming took 0 bases from V and 2 from J; bases not matched to a gene: 4. The CDR3 loop reads CASSLEASGATDTQYF. CDR3 bases: TGCGCCAGCAGCTTGGAGGCTAGCGGGGCCACAGATACGCAGTATTTT.

The CDR3 protein is CASSLSVDNEQFF. The CDR3, as DNA: TGTGCCAGCAGCTTATCGGTAGACAATGAGCAGTTCTTC. This chain links TRBV7-3 with TRBJ2-1, with D unresolved. Trimming took off 2 bases at V and 5 bases at J, with 7 bases between the two ends. The CDR3 has 13 residues. Germline CDR1 and CDR2: SGHTA and FQGTGA. Complete variable domain (other parts from reference TRBV7-3 and TRBJ2-1): GAGVSQTPSNKVTEKGKYVELRCDPISGHTALYWYRQSLGQGPEFLIYFQGTGAADDSGLPNDRFFAVRPEGSVSTLKIQRTERGDSAVYLCASSLSVDNEQFFGPGTRLTVL.

This chain uses TRBV5-6 with TRBJ1-1; 9 nucleotides line up with TRBD1. Looked up from germline, CDR1 is SGHDT and CDR2 is YYEEEE. The CDR3 has 14 residues. V trimming: 7 bases; J trimming: 6 bases; junction bases outside the gene matches: 10. CDR3 sequence reads: CASGQGRWRAEAFF. In DNA, the CDR3 is TGTGCCAGCGGACAGGGGCGATGGAGAGCTGAAGCTTTCTTT.